This T cell receptor (beta chain) was recorded in a study of shared clonotypes between healthy human individuals. Broader study findings: Few donors restricted represented genetic and exposure-history diversity. Approximately 5.1% was the fraction of naive CD4 clonotypes found shared across a few donors.

Including both end residues, the CDR3 is 16 amino acids long. Germline CDR1 is SGHDN and CDR2 is FVKESK. Assay execution took place at the deep level. The method was immunoSEQ multiplex PCR; TCRdb's version includes in-frame clones alone and lacks a portion of them. This sample has about 800,000 clones, with approximately 97% found just once. Naivety among CD8 cells was defined by CD45RO negativity and positive CCR7 selection, thereby excluding terminally differentiated effector memory CD45RA+ cells. About this clone: Its antigen remains unknown. Because the CDR3's place on the DNA is in doubt, the DNA is left out and the CDR3 is given as listed by TCRdb.

The chain carries TRBV14 and TRBJ1-4; the listed D gene, TRBD1, was not tested against the DNA. The sequencing sample was made of naive CD8+ T cells sorted from blood. The TCR sequence derives from a man aged 30 to 39 in good health. CDR3 protein: CASSQFFGTGEEKLFF.